The clone carrying this T cell receptor beta chain was observed a handful of times. These data are taken from a study of blood T cell repertoires in COVID-19. Looking at the study overall: Researchers got acute and convalescent COVID-19 samples from the United States, Italy and Spain. From T cells, B-cell-depleted T cells, or PBMCs came the material, which was cDNA or gDNA.

The CDR3 length is 14 residues. Germline V gives CDR1 SGHRS, CDR2 YFSETQ. Trimming removed 4 bases from V and 2 bases from J, with 12 bases in between. It was during active infection that Seattle patients were enrolled and then longitudinally followed. In the original analysis: Amplification of reference gene primers provided the estimated nucleated cell counts. The data were produced by immunoSEQ multiplex PCR, yet TCRdb's version contains in-frame clones alone and is incomplete. V, J and clone size reflect that table, while D and trimming were determined from the DNA. There are about 170,000 clones in the sample; approximately 85% occur only once, and 6.9% lies in the top ten.

The receptor's source is a man of 80 years or more with COVID-19, enrolled during active disease. The chain has TRBV5-1 and TRBJ2-5; a possible D gene is TRBD1 (6 bases). Input material: peripheral blood. The CDR3 is CASSGIQGQETQYF. Written as DNA, the CDR3 is TGCGCCAGCAGCGGGATACAGGGACAAGAGACCCAGTACTTC.